These 9 T cell receptor beta chains came from one sample sequenced in a study of blood T cell repertoires in COVID-19. Using immunoSEQ multiplex PCR, the repertoire was profiled, and TCRdb retains in-frame clones only, with some absent. The sample has tens of thousands of clones; 90% are singletons. The sequenced sample consisted of peripheral blood. Receptor source: a man in his 60s with acute or convalescent COVID-19.

The chain uses TRBV11-2 and TRBJ1-3; 7 bases line up with TRBD1. CDR1 is SGHAT and CDR2 is FQNNGV in the germline V gene. The CDR3 extends over 16 amino acids. J gave up 2 bases and V 1 base, and 5 bases lay outside the gene matches. The CDR3 spells CASSLGDRATGNTIYF. DNA of the CDR3: TGTGCCAGCAGCTTAGGGGACAGAGCGACTGGAAACACCATATATTTT.

This sequence joins TRBV7-8 and TRBJ1-2; D is possibly TRBD1 (5 bases). Germline V lookup: CDR1 SGHVS, CDR2 FQNEAQ. Trimming cost V 0 bases and J 0 bases, with 14 bases left between them. This CDR3 contains 17 residues. CDR3 bases: TGTGCCAGCAGCTTAGCGTCGGGGGGAGCAGCTAACTATGGCTACACCTTC. Translating it yields CASSLASGGAANYGYTF.

The chain carries TRBV5-1 and TRBJ1-1; unclear D gene. The ends were cut back, 4 bases at V and 6 bases at J, with 19 bases in the middle. The germline V gene encodes CDR1 SGHRS and CDR2 YFSETQ. CDR3 length: 15 residues. Here the CDR3 reads CASSEAFGPRAEAFF. In DNA, the CDR3 is TGCGCCAGCAGCGAAGCATTTGGTCCGCGGGCTGAAGCTTTCTTT.

The rearrangement joins TRBV6-4 to TRBJ2-1, with unresolved D. Trimming took 2 bases from V and 9 from J, leaving 11 bases between them. The V gene's germline CDR1 is MRHNA and CDR2 SNTAGT. The CDR3 is made up of 13 amino acids. In DNA form, the CDR3 reads TGTGCCAGCAGTGACCAGAGGTCTAGTGAGCAGTTCTTC. This sequence encodes CASSDQRSSEQFF.

This rearrangement joins TRBV5-1 to TRBJ2-7; TRBD2 might be the D (5 bases). Trimming took off 5 bases at V and 2 bases at J, with 11 bases between the two ends. The CDR3 totals 13 residues. Germline V gene data show CDR1 as SGHRS and CDR2 as YFSETQ. The CDR3, as DNA: TGCGCCAGCAGGACCGGGATCCCCTACGAGCAGTACTTC. Protein sequence: CASRTGIPYEQYF.

Comments on this clone: Other DNA sequences in this specimen translate into the identical CDR3. V usage is TRBV3-1 (or the pseudogene TRBV3-2) and J usage is TRBJ2-5; D ambiguous. Trimming pared 0 bases from V and 4 bases from J, leaving 3 bases between. Per germline, CDR1 LGHDT and CDR2 YNNKEL (reference sequence). CDR3 length equals 12 residues. CDR3 nucleotide sequence: TGTGCCAGCAGCCAAGATATAGAGACCCAGTACTTC. It codes for CASSQDIETQYF.

The chain has TRBV6-6 and TRBJ2-7; no firm D call. CDR3 length: 13 residues. V was trimmed by 5 bases and J by 6 bases, leaving 14 bases between them. The V gene's germline CDR1 is MNHNY and CDR2 SVGAGI (reference sequence). The CDR3 sequence is CASSEVAPTEQYF. CDR3 sequence (DNA): TGTGCCAGCAGTGAGGTCGCCCCCACCGAGCAGTACTTC.

The V gene is TRBV25-1, the J gene TRBJ1-5; D might be TRBD1 (5 bases). V shed 4 bases and J shed 1 base, with 8 bases lying between them. Germline V gene sequence: CDR1 MGHDK, CDR2 SYGVNS. CDR3 length: 14 residues. As DNA, the CDR3 is TGTGCCAGCAGTGCAGACAGAAGCAATCAGCCCCAGCATTTT. It is translated as CASSADRSNQPQHF. The whole variable domain, remainder taken from reference TRBV25-1 and TRBJ1-5, is EADIYQTPRYLVIGTGKKITLECSQTMGHDKMYWYQQDPGMELHLIHYSYGVNSTEKGDLSSESTVSRIRTEHFPLTLESARPSHTSQYLCASSADRSNQPQHFGDGTRLSIL.

This rearrangement joins TRBV27 to TRBJ1-6; a weak D match, TRBD1 (6 bases). The CDR3 is made up of 13 amino acids. V lost 6 bases and J lost 11, with 14 bases in between. Germline-derived CDR1 and CDR2 are MNHEY and SMNVEV (reference sequence). The CDR3 loop is CASSPDSPPPLHF. The CDR3 coding sequence is TGTGCCAGCAGCCCGGACAGCCCGCCACCCCTCCACTTT.